This entry lists 8 T cell receptor beta chains sequenced from one sample in a study of blood T cell repertoires in COVID-19. The repertoire was sequenced with immunoSEQ multiplex PCR; TCRdb's copy has only in-frame clones and lacks some. The table records some 260,000 clones, 88% of them present only once. The sequenced material came from peripheral blood. Source of these receptors: a woman aged 35 to 49 who had recovered from COVID-19.

In regard to this clone: A much larger clone differs by one base, so this may be a read error. Other DNA sequences of this sample code for an identical CDR3. The rearrangement uses TRBV7-9 and TRBJ1-3; D is unclear. Trimming took off 5 bases at V and 4 bases at J, with 6 bases between the two ends. This CDR3 region has 12 residues. Germline assignment: CDR1 SEHNR and CDR2 FQNEAQ (reference sequence). The CDR3 nucleotides read TGTGCCAGCAGCCCCCAGGGAAACACCATATATTTT. Translated, it gives CASSPQGNTIYF.

This clone was recorded only once. The chain is built from TRBV29-1 and TRBJ2-1, with 8 bases fitting TRBD2. Germline values: CDR1 SQVTM, CDR2 ANQGSEA. There are 16 residues in the CDR3. The J segment lost 2 bases and the V segment lost 3 bases, leaving 9 bases of the junction unmatched. CDR3 sequence reads: CSVEGAAGVAYNEQFF. The CDR3 nucleotides read TGCAGCGTTGAGGGGGCAGCGGGAGTAGCCTACAATGAGCAGTTCTTC.

V and J are TRBV7-2 and TRBJ2-2; TRBD2 matches 12 bases. J was trimmed by 6 bases and V by 5 bases; bases with no gene match: 4. The CDR3 spans 15 residues. Germline V gene sequence: CDR1 SGHTA, CDR2 FQGNSA. The CDR3 loop reads CASSAGLAGPGELFF. As DNA, the CDR3 is TGTGCCAGCAGCGCGGGACTAGCGGGCCCCGGGGAGCTGTTTTTT.

The chain employs TRBV19 and TRBJ1-4; D is perhaps TRBD1 (5 bases). Trimming pared 6 bases from V and 2 bases from J, leaving 13 bases between. Germline CDR1 and CDR2: LNHDA and SQIVND (reference sequence). This CDR3 is built from 15 residues. The CDR3 DNA sequence: TGTGCCAGTAGGTCCTCGGGGGTGACTAATGAAAAACTGTTTTTT. Protein: CASRSSGVTNEKLFF.

The chain is built from TRBV7-9 and TRBJ2-5; 9 bases align to TRBD2. The CDR3 loop spans 16 amino acids. Germline V lookup: CDR1 SEHNR, CDR2 FQNEAQ (reference sequence). The V gene end was trimmed by 5 bases and the J gene end by 5 bases; junction bases not matched to a gene: 12. CDR3 DNA: TGTGCCAGCAGCCCCCCGGGACTAGCCCTCTTTGAGACCCAGTACTTC. It codes for CASSPPGLALFETQYF. Looking up the rest from reference TRBV7-9 and TRBJ2-5 gives the full variable domain: DTGVSQNPRHKITKRGQNVTFRCDPISEHNRLYWYRQTLGQGPEFLTYFQNEAQLEKSRLLSDRFSAERPKGSFSTLEIQRTEQGDSAMYLCASSPPGLALFETQYFGPGTRLLVL.

The chain joins TRBV10-3 to TRBJ1-5, with 8 nucleotides matching TRBD1. The V gene end was trimmed by 6 bases and the J gene end by 7 bases; junction bases not matched to a gene: 11. In germline, CDR1 is ENHRY, CDR2 SYGVKD. This CDR3 comprises 15 residues. CDR3 DNA: TGTGCCATCAGCCCAACTGGACAGGGAGGGCAGCCCCAGCATTTT. It yields the protein CAISPTGQGGQPQHF.

This clone was picked up a small number of times. Distinct nucleotide sequences in the sample also encode this CDR3. J is TRBJ1-5 and V is TRBV18; 7 bases fit TRBD1. Trimming at V came to 3 bases and at J to 0 bases, leaving 2 bases not matched to a gene. Germline assignment: CDR1 KGHSH and CDR2 LQKENI. This CDR3 spans 15 amino acids. The CDR3, as DNA: TGTGCCAGCTCACCCCCAGGGGGTAGCAATCAGCCCCAGCATTTT. Protein: CASSPPGGSNQPQHF.

This clone was recorded a few times. CDR3 bases: TGTGCCTGGACTCCTAGGGGGGGATTTGGTAATGAGCAGTTCTTC. This encodes CAWTPRGGFGNEQFF. This chain connects TRBV30 to TRBJ2-1, with D possibly being TRBD2 (7 bases). Germline V gene data show CDR1 as GTSNPN and CDR2 as SVGIG (reference sequence). V dropped 4 bases and J dropped 7 bases, with 20 bases sitting between them. This CDR3 has 15 amino acids.